This entry lists 23 T cell receptor beta chains sequenced from one sample in a study of cytomegalovirus exposure and HLA in healthy donors. The PCR employed 60 Vbeta primers together with 13 Jbeta primers. Libraries were prepared by immunoSEQ multiplex PCR; TCRdb keeps only in-frame clonotypes and omits some of them. This sample carries about 150,000 clones, around 80% of them seen once, and the ten largest clones take about 1.2%. The sample taken for sequencing was PBMCs. All receptors come from a boy aged 2-15 years in good health and CMV-seronegative.

The sample holds a few counts of this clone. The chain uses TRBV2 and TRBJ2-1; 7 positions agree with TRBD2. The CDR3 consists of 15 residues. The germline V gene encodes CDR1 SNHLY and CDR2 FYNNEI. The V and J ends lost 0 bases and 4 bases, in that order; junction bases with no gene match: 3. In nucleotides, the CDR3 is TGTGCCAGCAGTGAAGCAGCTAGCGGATACAATGAGCAGTTCTTC. Encoded protein: CASSEAASGYNEQFF.

The J gene is TRBJ1-1, the V gene TRBV29-1; 7 nucleotides match TRBD1. Trimming at V came to 4 bases and at J to 4 bases, leaving 6 bases not matched to a gene. The CDR3 extends over 13 amino acids. Germline V gene sequence: CDR1 SQVTM, CDR2 ANQGSEA. This chain's CDR3 is CSVVTGYFTEAFF. The CDR3 DNA follows: TGCAGCGTTGTGACAGGGTATTTCACTGAAGCTTTCTTT.

In DNA, the CDR3 is TGTGCCAGCAGCCGGAGACAGGGGGGGGACACTGAAGCTTTCTTT. As protein: CASSRRQGGDTEAFF. This rearrangement joins TRBV7-9 to TRBJ1-1; 9 bases are shared with TRBD1. V dropped 5 bases and J dropped 3; count of bases not matched to a gene: 7. Germline assignment: CDR1 SEHNR and CDR2 FQNEAQ (reference sequence). The CDR3 runs to 15 residues.

V gene TRBV7-6 combines with J gene TRBJ2-5, with 8 bases lining up with TRBD2. In germline, CDR1 is SGHVS, CDR2 FNYEAQ. V lost 3 bases, J lost 1 base, and 10 bases stayed unmatched. CDR3 length equals 17 residues. The DNA for the CDR3 is TGTGCCAGCAGCTTGAAGTGGAGCGGGAGAACCCAAGAGACCCAGTACTTC. Its protein product is CASSLKWSGRTQETQYF.

This clone was seen only once. V gene TRBV13 combines with J gene TRBJ2-7, with 9 bases fitting TRBD1. Germline CDR1 is PRHDT and CDR2 is FYEKMQ (reference sequence). The CDR3 length is 14 residues. V lost 5 bases and J lost 7; bases outside the gene matches: 9. The CDR3 DNA follows: TGTGCCAGCAGCCCCCGGACAGGGGCGAGGGAGCAGTACTTC. Protein: CASSPRTGAREQYF.

The chain links TRBV7-6 to TRBJ1-1; 11 bases line up with TRBD1. Germline CDR1 SGHVS, CDR2 FNYEAQ. The CDR3 extends over 15 amino acids. Trimming took 5 bases from V and 2 from J; bases not matched to a gene: 4. Written as DNA, the CDR3 is TGTGCCAGCAGCCCTTGGACAGGGGGCAACACTGAAGCTTTCTTT. Residues: CASSPWTGGNTEAFF. Using reference TRBV7-6 and TRBJ1-1 for the parts outside the CDR3, the full variable domain is GAGVSQSPRYKVTKRGQDVALRCDPISGHVSLYWYRQALGQGPEFLTYFNYEAQQDKSGLPNDRFSAERPEGSISTLTIQRTEQRDSAMYRCASSPWTGGNTEAFFGQGTRLTVV.

The chain couples TRBV5-6 to TRBJ2-1; 8 bases align to TRBD2. This CDR3 spans 14 amino acids. The ends lost 4 bases at V and 7 bases at J; junction bases unmatched: 7. Germline V lookup: CDR1 SGHDT, CDR2 YYEEEE. CDR3: CASSHRVAGNEQFF. CDR3 DNA sequence: TGTGCCAGCAGCCACCGGGTAGCGGGGAATGAGCAGTTCTTC.

The V gene is TRBV10-1, the J gene TRBJ2-1; tentative D call: TRBD1 (6 bases). This CDR3 spans 16 amino acids. The germline V and J ends were trimmed by 5 bases and 10 bases, with 24 bases remaining between them. Germline V gives CDR1 WNHNN, CDR2 SYGVQD (reference sequence). The CDR3 region is CASSPSARGLPMEQFF. CDR3 DNA: TGCGCCAGCAGTCCTTCCGCCAGGGGCCTTCCAATGGAGCAGTTCTTC.

In this sample, this clone turned up once. The rearrangement joins TRBV6-5 to TRBJ2-7, with 11 bases fitting TRBD2. The CDR3 totals 15 residues. Germline V gene sequence: CDR1 MNHEY, CDR2 SVGAGI. Trimming cost V 6 bases and J 6 bases; bases outside gene matches: 10. CDR3 nucleotide sequence: TGTGCCAGCAGGAAGACTAGCGGGGCCCCGGGCGAGCAGTACTTC. Amino acids: CASRKTSGAPGEQYF.

V usage is TRBV6-6 and J usage is TRBJ2-7; D gene unclear. Trimming took 2 bases from V and 6 from J, leaving 8 bases between them. CDR3 length equals 12 residues. From germline, CDR1 is MNHNY and CDR2 SVGAGI (reference sequence). The CDR3 bases are TGTGCCAGCAGTTACATGCGCGGCGAGCAGTACTTC. The encoded protein is CASSYMRGEQYF.

The chain carries TRBV29-1 and TRBJ2-3; D is unresolved. V was cut by 5 bases and J by 6 bases, with 9 bases left in between. This CDR3 has 11 residues. Germline CDR1 and CDR2: SQVTM and ANQGSEA. The CDR3: CSVRSPDTQYF. CDR3 nucleotides: TGCAGCGTTCGGTCCCCGGATACGCAGTATTTT.

V usage is TRBV15 and J usage is TRBJ1-2; D is unresolved. Germline assignment: CDR1 LNHNV and CDR2 YYDKDF (reference sequence). Trimming left V 0 bases short and J 8 bases short, with 25 bases between. The CDR3 sequence is 18 residues long. This CDR3 reads CATSREYGPPLVNIGYTF. CDR3 nucleotides: TGTGCCACCAGCAGAGAATACGGTCCTCCCCTGGTGAATATCGGCTACACCTTC.

This clone was seen more than once but under ten times. The chain recombines TRBV7-2 with TRBJ1-1; 9 bases are shared with TRBD1. The CDR3 runs 13 residues. Trimming removed 3 bases from V and 4 bases from J; junction bases left unmatched: 0. The germline V gene encodes CDR1 SGHTA and CDR2 FQGNSA. The CDR3 DNA reads TGTGCCAGCAGCTTGACAGGGGGCACTGAAGCTTTCTTT. Protein: CASSLTGGTEAFF. The full variable domain, in which reference TRBV7-2 and TRBJ1-1 provide the parts outside the CDR3, is GAGVSQSPSNKVTEKGKDVELRCDPISGHTALYWYRQSLGQGLEFLIYFQGNSAPDKSGLPSDRFSAERTGGSVSTLTIQRTQQEDSAVYLCASSLTGGTEAFFGQGTRLTVV.

This rearrangement joins TRBV5-1 to TRBJ2-5, with 8 positions matching TRBD1. The CDR3 loop spans 14 amino acids. Germline CDR1 reads SGHRS; CDR2 reads YFSETQ. The V and J ends lost 0 bases and 4 bases, in that order; junction bases with no gene match: 2. The CDR3 sequence is CASSLEGQGETQYF. DNA of the CDR3: TGCGCCAGCAGCTTGGAAGGACAGGGAGAGACCCAGTACTTC.

V usage is TRBV11-3 and J usage is TRBJ2-5, with D maybe TRBD2 (5 bases). The ends were cut back, 1 base at V and 2 bases at J, with 8 bases in the middle. The CDR3 loop spans 14 amino acids. The V gene's germline CDR1 is SGHNT and CDR2 YENEEA. The CDR3 here is CASSLGGSQETQYF. For the CDR3, the DNA is TGTGCCAGCAGCTTAGGAGGGAGTCAAGAGACCCAGTACTTC.

In its sample, this clone was seen a few times. The chain is built from TRBV19 and TRBJ1-2, with 7 bases identical to TRBD1. This CDR3 spans 13 amino acids. V dropped 3 bases and J dropped 5; count of bases not matched to a gene: 3. The germline CDR1 and CDR2 sequences are LNHDA and SQIVND (reference sequence). CDR3 in DNA: TGTGCCAGTAGTATCGACAGGGTGTATGGCTACACCTTC. As protein: CASSIDRVYGYTF.

This chain joins TRBV28 and TRBJ1-5, with a tentative D call TRBD1 (6 bases). The V gene lost 5 bases and the J gene lost 2 bases, with 22 bases spanning the gap. Germline assignment: CDR1 MDHEN and CDR2 SYDVKM. This CDR3 contains 18 residues. In DNA, the CDR3 is TGTGCCAGCAGTCCCTTTGGAAGGGGGGGGAGAGGCAATCAGCCCCAGCATTTT. It codes for CASSPFGRGGRGNQPQHF.

This chain links TRBV2 with TRBJ1-1; 8 bases are a match to TRBD1. The V and J ends lost 4 bases and 12 bases, in that order; junction bases with no gene match: 10. This CDR3 contains 13 residues. Germline values: CDR1 SNHLY, CDR2 FYNNEI. The CDR3 spells CASSVGDRGLTFF. CDR3 coding DNA: TGTGCCAGCAGTGTTGGTGACAGGGGTCTGACTTTCTTT.

The V call is TRBV19, the J call TRBJ2-2; 7 nucleotides agree with TRBD2. Germline lookup yields CDR1 LNHDA and CDR2 SQIVND (reference sequence). The CDR3 is 15 residues long. The ends lost 3 bases at V and 1 base at J; junction bases unmatched: 2. The CDR3 spells CASSMTGGNTGELFF. In nucleotides, the CDR3 is TGTGCCAGTAGTATGACGGGAGGGAACACCGGGGAGCTGTTTTTT. Full variable domain (rest looked up from reference TRBV19 and TRBJ2-2): DGGITQSPKYLFRKEGQNVTLSCEQNLNHDAMYWYRQDPGQGLRLIYYSQIVNDFQKGDIAEGYSVSREKKESFPLTVTSAQKNPTAFYLCASSMTGGNTGELFFGEGSRLTVL.

V usage is TRBV5-1 and J usage is TRBJ2-7, with a possible D match to TRBD1 (6 bases). V lost 3 bases, J lost 3 bases, and 13 bases lay in between. This CDR3 has 14 residues. CDR1 and CDR2 from the germline V gene are SGHRS and YFSETQ. The CDR3 DNA sequence: TGCGCCAGCAGCTCGGACAGTATTAGCTACGAGCAGTACTTC. It translates to CASSSDSISYEQYF.

V is TRBV6-4 and J is TRBJ2-1; 7 positions agree with TRBD2. The trim removed 2 bases at V and 5 bases at J, leaving 6 bases unmatched. CDR3 length: 15 residues. Germline V gene sequence: CDR1 MRHNA, CDR2 SNTAGT. The CDR3 here is CASSDEAGADNEQFF. CDR3 sequence (DNA): TGTGCCAGCAGTGACGAGGCGGGAGCGGACAATGAGCAGTTCTTC.

V is TRBV11-3 and J is TRBJ2-3; 8 nucleotides line up with TRBD2. CDR1 SGHNT and CDR2 YENEEA come from the germline V gene. CDR3 length: 16 amino acids. V dropped 1 base and J dropped 6; count of bases not matched to a gene: 9. CDR3 sequence (DNA): TGTGCCAGCAGCTTAGGGGGAGGAGCGGGAGCTGATACGCAGTATTTT. Translating it yields CASSLGGGAGADTQYF.

The chain is built from TRBV23-1 and TRBJ2-5; D ambiguous. TRBV23-1 falls under the ORF class, with uncertain function. V dropped 4 bases and J dropped 2 bases, with 11 bases sitting between them. This CDR3 spans 14 amino acids. The CDR3 loop is CASSPIPQQETQYF. CDR3 nucleotides: TGCGCCAGCAGTCCTATCCCGCAACAAGAGACCCAGTACTTC.